The entry below describes one TCR beta chain. Its antigen is currently not known. No base-level quality is on record; no much larger clone is a single base apart. The data originate from a study of blood T cells in healthy people across ages (dated by TCRdb to the mid-2010s). In the study overall: In model experiments, roughly one uniquely barcoded TCR beta cDNA molecule per two T cells was captured by template switching. To avoid experimental bias, donors of different ages were spread randomly across the sequencing lanes. Using the same blood draw, the study looked at two additional independent replicas of 1 million unique cDNA reads for two donors, one aged 18 to 30 and the other aged 80 or older. The study measured age-related changes in TCR beta repertoire diversity using deep sequencing normalized with unique cDNA molecular identifiers. The donors were split into four age groups: young (average approximately 16 years), middle-aged (about 40), aged (62) and long-lived (under 90). Summary of the overall study and its limitations: Estimates of total diversity based on one million sequenced T cells were considered lower bounds and underestimates. Compared with the aged group, the long-lived group had more naive CD4+ T cells, fewer expanded clones and increased TCR diversity, suggesting age selection. The CMV infection status of donors was not known, potentially confounding age-related changes in expanded clonotypes. Because profiling used bulk unsorted PBMCs, naive and antigen-experienced compartments could not be compared conclusively. As age increased, observed TCR beta diversity per million T cells dropped in a roughly linear way, and a significant reduction was already evident by age 40. Observed TCR beta diversity correlated strongly with the percentage of naive T cells measured by flow cytometry.

The roughly 42 donors, aged 6 to 90 years, were systemically healthy Caucasian individuals from Russia. Each donor gave 8 to 10 milliliters of peripheral blood, collected into EDTA-treated Vacutainer tubes. Ficoll-Paque density-gradient centrifugation was used to isolate PBMCs, with at least 6.5 million per sample. Total RNA, at least 5 micrograms per sample, was extracted from PBMCs with Trizol reagent. For every donor, an aliquot of PBMCs went through flow cytometry to measure the percentages of naive CD45RAhigh/CD27high T cells. The library was built by means of 5' RACE. The sequencing machine was an Illumina HiSeq 2500. The second PCR ran for roughly 6 to 11 cycles and used a J-beta primer mix along with a sample-barcoded 5' primer. A template-switch 5' adaptor carrying 12 random nucleotides introduced a unique molecular identifier onto each TCR beta cDNA molecule. At least 2.5 million CDR3-containing paired-end reads were obtained from each sample. All of the RNA was converted into first-strand cDNA using the Mint cDNA synthesis kit, with a TRBC-specific oligonucleotide serving as the primer. Following uracil-DNA glycosylase treatment, a first 18-cycle PCR with universal primers M1SS and BC2_uni_R was performed on all cDNA. For the original study's pipeline: Each sample was normalized by randomly selecting 1 million high-quality reads, each carrying a distinct molecular identifier. Reads sharing molecular identifiers were discarded rather than binned into consensus sequences. CDR3 identification, clonotype clustering and error correction used MiTCR with a Q25 quality threshold and the strictest error-elimination algorithm. A nonparametric unseen species model with Euler transformation was used to estimate lower-bound total TCR beta diversity. The public reads were quality trimmed at Q25 with fastp and then assembled into clones with MiXCR by TCRdb, keeping productive beta chains. Each CDR3 protein appears once, grouped with its most common genes and DNA. It is TCRdb's table, rather than the study itself, that gives the V and J calls and clone size. For this sample there are over a million distinct CDR3 sequences; less than 45% appear just once. The ten largest clonotypes hold around 4% of the sample.

From the cysteine through the phenylalanine, the CDR3 covers 13 amino acids. Only the CDR3 DNA is retained, 39 bases long and in frame from the first base. Sequences DFQATT (CDR1) and SNEGSKA (CDR2) are obtained from the germline V gene (reference sequence). Recombination connected TRBV20-1 to TRBJ2-1; no D gene can be assigned with confidence. The J call may be incorrect, as the DNA end agrees better with TRBJ2-7. The TCR comes from a woman aged 18 to 35 in good health. Sequencing used blood. The DNA is as follows: TGCAGTAAGCGAGTACAGAACTACAATGAGCAGTACTTC. Its translation is CSKRVQNYNEQYF.